This T cell receptor (beta chain) originates from a study of PD-1 blockade in classical Hodgkin lymphoma (dated by TCRdb to the early 2020s). Describing the broader study: Nivolumab dosing was 3 mg/kg intravenously every 2 weeks, continuing until either disease progression or unacceptable toxicity. The study used CyTOF and TCR beta sequencing to define a peripheral blood immune signature of response to PD-1 blockade in classical Hodgkin lymphoma. Overall results and qualifications from the work: By C4D1, a significant rise was seen in CD4+ TCR diversity but not in CD8+ TCR diversity (p=0.0027 vs p=0.16), and the rise was most apparent among complete responders (p=0.02). Trial patients achieving complete response had baseline diversity similar to newly diagnosed patients, whereas partial responders and progressors had significantly lower diversity. Baseline TCR diversity was reported to be lower in newly diagnosed patients than in healthy donors and to be lower still in relapsed/refractory patients. Only a single clinical trial cohort was studied, and what caused the repertoire differences, possibly disease activity or prior therapy, remained undefined. Diversity was lower in patients who began nivolumab less than 1 year after ASCT, so these patients were left out of later analyses to avoid confounding by immune reconstitution.

Inclusive of the bounding cysteine and phenylalanine, the CDR3 is 16 residues long. Of all the DNA, just the CDR3 is kept, 48 bases in frame from base 1. The junction carries 18 bases between V and J, which are trimmed by 3 bases and 6 bases respectively. CDR1 and CDR2 (KGHSH, LQKENI) derive from the germline V gene. The time point label of this sample denotes: cycle 1 day 1 (C1D1), immediately before nivolumab initiation. All trial patients had relapsed after autologous stem cell transplantation, with cohorts A, B and C differing in prior brentuximab vedotin exposure. The trial cohort was composed of roughly 60 patients with relapsed/refractory classical Hodgkin lymphoma, for whom complete response, partial response or progressive disease was recorded as best overall response. Trial patients were treated with single-agent nivolumab in the multi-cohort phase II CheckMate 205 trial. Best overall response was determined by an independent review committee according to the 2007 International Working Group response criteria. Trial PBMCs were collected immediately before nivolumab initiation (C1D1) and during therapy at cycle 2 day 1 and cycle 4 day 1. After peripheral blood was drawn into 8 mL Vacutainer Cell Preparation Tubes, PBMCs were isolated by centrifugation and then cryopreserved.

Genomic DNA was isolated using the Qiagen DNeasy kit from unsorted PBMCs as well as from negatively selected CD4+ and CD8+ fractions. TCR beta CDR3 regions were subjected to amplification by immunoSEQ multiplex PCR with primers that anneal to V and J segments. A synthetic immune receptor repertoire was used to minimize amplification bias, and remaining bias was computationally removed after sequencing. Per the authors' processing: Custom Python scripts were used to quantify repertoire diversity as the Shannon entropy index. Unsorted, CD4+ and CD8+ repertoires were examined separately, except in combined analyses, for which CD4+ and CD8+ sequences were merged in silico. Clonal expansion was defined as at least a 2-fold frequency increase after treatment relative to C1D1, with a pseudocount of 0.5 for undetected baseline clones. Clones with 0 or 1 copy at C1D1 were classified as singleton clones, and clones with 2 or more copies were classified as non-singleton clones. Clones expanded in unsorted samples were labelled as CD4+, CD8+ or unknown by matching protein sequences in sorted samples from the same patient. Diversity changes from C1D1 to C4D1 were tested in paired samples using Wilcoxon tests. TCRdb took over this immuneACCESS table, retaining in-frame rearrangements with V and J assigned. Such tables are incomplete; in checked studies, under half of the missing clones stem from an unresolved V gene, and the remainder is unexplained. The V and J calls and clone size come from that table; D and trimming were worked out from the DNA. The sample profile shows around 13,000 clones; about 94% of them were found once. The ten largest clones capture roughly 20% of the sample.

As for this clone: What antigen it recognizes has not been identified. One base away there is no much larger clone; base qualities are not given.

The chain is encoded by TRBV18 joined to TRBJ2-1; 5 matching bases give a weak D call of TRBD2. The source of this sequence is a human donor with classical Hodgkin lymphoma. The material sequenced was peripheral blood mononuclear cells (PBMCs), taken at baseline. The CDR3: CASSPRLRGLGNEQFF. The DNA sequence reads TGTGCCAGCTCACCCCGCCTCCGGGGTTTAGGCAATGAGCAGTTCTTC. When the CDR3 is completed using the reference TRBV18 and TRBJ2-1 genes on either side, the full variable domain is NAGVMQNPRHLVRRRGQEARLRCSPMKGHSHVYWYRQLPEEGLKFMVYLQKENIIDESGMPKERFSAEFPKEGPSILRIQQVVRGDSAAYFCASSPRLRGLGNEQFFGPGTRLTVL.